Presented here are 15 T cell receptor beta chains from one specimen sequenced in a study of control samples from healthy donors and cancer patients (dated by TCRdb to about 2020). Libraries were prepared through the immunoSEQ multiplex PCR assay. As stored in TCRdb, this immuneACCESS dataset retains in-frame rearrangements with V and J assigned. A fraction of the clones does not appear; measured against another copy, unresolved V genes explain less than half of the discrepancy, and the remainder lacks a known reason. Here the sample has just under 75,000 clones; more than 75% occur a single time. The ten largest make up about 4% of the sample. The material sequenced was blood. These receptor sequences come from a woman in her 50s in good health.

The V call is TRBV5-6, the J call TRBJ1-1, with D possibly being TRBD1 (5 bases). V shed 0 bases and J shed 2 bases, with 8 bases lying between them. Germline V gene lookup returns CDR1 SGHDT and CDR2 YYEEEE. The CDR3 totals 14 residues. CDR3 in DNA: TGTGCCAGCAGCTTGGGGACAACTAACACTGAAGCTTTCTTT. It is translated as CASSLGTTNTEAFF.

The rearrangement links TRBV11-2 to TRBJ2-1; a possible D gene is TRBD2 (5 bases). CDR3 length: 16 amino acids. The V gene's germline CDR1 is SGHAT and CDR2 FQNNGV. V was clipped by 2 bases and J by 8 bases, with 19 bases between them. The CDR3 reads CASSLSWPQPGDEQFF. CDR3 in DNA: TGTGCCAGCAGCTTATCGTGGCCACAACCCGGGGATGAGCAGTTCTTC.

V usage is TRBV6-6 and J usage is TRBJ1-5; D remains ambiguous. The germline V and J ends were trimmed by 6 bases and 5 bases, with 8 bases remaining between them. This CDR3 is 12 amino acids long. Germline CDR1 is MNHNY and CDR2 is SVGAGI (reference sequence). The CDR3 nucleotides are TGTGCCAGCAGACCTCATGATCAGCCCCAGCATTTT. It specifies CASRPHDQPQHF.

The J gene is TRBJ1-1, the V gene TRBV7-9, with 7 bases fitting TRBD1. The V gene end was trimmed by 5 bases and the J gene end by 10 bases; junction bases not matched to a gene: 16. This CDR3 spans 15 amino acids. Per germline, CDR1 SEHNR and CDR2 FQNEAQ (reference sequence). As DNA, the CDR3 is TGTGCCAGCAGCCTAACGCCCCCTACCGGGACAGCAGCTTTCTTT. This sequence encodes CASSLTPPTGTAAFF.

V gene TRBV4-1 combines with J gene TRBJ2-1; D may be TRBD1 (5 bases). This CDR3 is built from 16 residues. Per the germline V gene, CDR1 is MGHRA and CDR2 is YSYEKL. V shed 0 bases and J shed 0 bases, with 9 bases lying between them. The CDR3 loop is CASSQDQGGSYNEQFF. DNA for the CDR3: TGCGCCAGCAGCCAAGATCAGGGCGGCTCCTACAATGAGCAGTTCTTC.

CDR3 residues: CASSFEGSSVYEQYF. For the CDR3, the DNA is TGTGCCAGCAGCTTTGAGGGGTCTTCGGTCTACGAGCAGTACTTC. The chain combines TRBV5-5 with TRBJ2-7; D tentatively fits TRBD1 or TRBD2 (5 bases each). Per the germline V gene, CDR1 is SGHKS and CDR2 is YYEKEE (reference sequence). Trimming removed 2 bases from V and 3 bases from J, with 15 bases in between. The CDR3 consists of 15 residues.

V and J are TRBV6-2 or TRBV6-3 and TRBJ2-3; a possible D gene is TRBD2 (5 bases). The V gene's germline CDR1 is MNHEY and CDR2 SVGEGT. Between the trimmed V and J ends, which lost 4 bases and 2 bases, there was a span of 10 bases. This CDR3 has 14 amino acids. This CDR3 reads CASSSLRDTDTQYF. The CDR3 bases are TGTGCCAGCAGTTCGCTCCGGGACACAGATACGCAGTATTTT.

CDR3 nucleotide sequence: TGTGCCAGCAGTTTAGGCGGGAGTTATTATGAGCAGTTCTTC. It encodes CASSLGGSYYEQFF. The chain carries TRBV28 and TRBJ2-1, with 7 bases identical to TRBD2. The junction had 6 bases not matched to a gene; V was cut back by 2 bases and J by 8 bases. Germline V gene data show CDR1 as MDHEN and CDR2 as SYDVKM. The CDR3 loop spans 14 amino acids.

The V call is TRBV7-9, the J call TRBJ1-2; D is ambiguous. CDR3 size: 12 residues. CDR1 and CDR2 from the germline V gene are SEHNR and FQNEAQ (reference sequence). The germline V and J ends were trimmed by 10 bases and 4 bases, with 13 bases remaining between them. The CDR3 region has the DNA TGTGCCATCCCAGAGGGCGTCTATGGCTACACCTTC. It specifies CAIPEGVYGYTF.

This chain links TRBV15 with TRBJ1-4; D ambiguous. V lost 1 base, J lost 7 bases, and 7 bases lay in between. Germline V gene sequence: CDR1 LNHNV, CDR2 YYDKDF (reference sequence). This CDR3 is built from 13 residues. The CDR3: CATSRVGIEKLFF. Written as DNA, the CDR3 is TGTGCCACCAGCAGAGTAGGGATTGAAAAACTGTTTTTT. Full variable domain (remainder filled in from reference TRBV15 and TRBJ1-4): DAMVIQNPRYQVTQFGKPVTLSCSQTLNHNVMYWYQQKSSQAPKLLFHYYDKDFNNEADTPDNFQSRRPNTSFCFLDIRSPGLGDTAMYLCATSRVGIEKLFFGSGTQLSVL.

This chain uses TRBV6-6 with TRBJ2-7; 13 nucleotides align to TRBD2. Germline CDR1 reads MNHNY; CDR2 reads SVGAGI (reference sequence). Unmatched junction bases numbered 7, after V lost 6 bases and J lost 2 bases. The CDR3 length is 16 residues. CDR3 loop: CASSRGTSGIPYEQYF. In DNA, the CDR3 is TGTGCCAGCAGCCGAGGGACTAGCGGGATACCCTACGAGCAGTACTTC.

The chain recombines TRBV5-6 with TRBJ2-2, with D unresolved. This CDR3 contains 16 residues. Germline CDR1 and CDR2: SGHDT and YYEEEE. Trimming pared 0 bases from V and 5 bases from J, leaving 14 bases between. CDR3: CASSLGPLVVTGELFF. The CDR3, as DNA: TGTGCCAGCAGCTTGGGTCCCCTAGTTGTTACCGGGGAGCTGTTTTTT.

The chain has TRBV23-1 and TRBJ1-1, with D uncertain. TRBV23-1 is designated an ORF whose function remains uncertain. The CDR3 is 14 residues long. V gave up 6 bases and J gave up 1 base, with 12 bases separating them. CDR3 nucleotide sequence: TGCGCCAGCAGACGGCCTTACCGGAACACTGAAGCTTTCTTT. It codes for CASRRPYRNTEAFF.

The chain uses TRBV30 and TRBJ2-7; perhaps D is TRBD1 or TRBD2 (5 bases each). Germline values: CDR1 GTSNPN, CDR2 SVGIG (reference sequence). The CDR3 contains 15 residues. V was shortened by 0 bases and J by 2 bases, with 14 bases between the two germline ends. The CDR3 coding sequence is TGTGCCTGGAGTGTATCCGGGACCAACCCCTACGAGCAGTACTTC. Protein product: CAWSVSGTNPYEQYF.

The V gene is TRBV20-1, the J gene TRBJ2-7; D is possibly TRBD2 (6 bases). The V end was cut by 3 bases, the J end by 3 bases, with 6 bases between. The CDR3 runs to 11 residues. Germline V gene data show CDR1 as DFQATT and CDR2 as SNEGSKA (reference sequence). CDR3: CSASGSYEQYF. The CDR3 coding sequence is TGCAGTGCTAGCGGGAGCTACGAGCAGTACTTC.